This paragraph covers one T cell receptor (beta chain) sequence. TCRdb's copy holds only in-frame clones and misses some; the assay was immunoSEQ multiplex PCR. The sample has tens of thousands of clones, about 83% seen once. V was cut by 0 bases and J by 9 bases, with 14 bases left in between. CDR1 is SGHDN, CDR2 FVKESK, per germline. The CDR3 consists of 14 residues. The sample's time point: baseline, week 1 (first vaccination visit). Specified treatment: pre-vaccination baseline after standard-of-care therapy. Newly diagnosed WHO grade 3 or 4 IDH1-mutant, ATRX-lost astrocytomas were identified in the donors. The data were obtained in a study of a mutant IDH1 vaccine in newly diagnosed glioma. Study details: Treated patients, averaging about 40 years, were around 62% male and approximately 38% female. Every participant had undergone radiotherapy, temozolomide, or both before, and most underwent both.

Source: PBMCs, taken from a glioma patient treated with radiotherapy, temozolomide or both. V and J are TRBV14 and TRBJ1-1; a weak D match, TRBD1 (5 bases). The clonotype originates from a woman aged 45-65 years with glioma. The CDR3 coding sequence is TGTGCCAGCAGCCAAGATGGGGCGGTGATCAAAGCTTTCTTT. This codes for CASSQDGAVIKAFF.